This T cell receptor (beta chain) was sequenced for a study of radiation and T cells in renal cell carcinoma. Trimming took 4 bases from V and 0 from J, leaving 10 bases between them. The V gene's germline CDR1 is LNHDA and CDR2 SQIVND (reference sequence). The CDR3 length is 15 residues. TCRdb keeps only in-frame clones here, not all; method: immunoSEQ multiplex PCR. The sample has some 150,000 clones, over 65% seen once. For this clone: Its antigen remains unidentified.

Indicated time point: baseline pretreatment blood. Specified treatment: 15 Gy SBRT to primary tumor, nephrectomy 4 weeks later. Blood was sampled at baseline, 2 weeks and 4 weeks after SBRT. Whole-study findings and limits: From baseline, blood top tumor clonotypes peaked at 2 weeks post-radiation.

Sample: blood, taken from a patient whose treatment included radiotherapy and nephrectomy. The chain employs TRBV19 and TRBJ1-5; perhaps TRBD1 as D (6 bases). This TCR came from a woman aged 50 to 65 with renal cell carcinoma. The CDR3 region is CASSTAQGSNQPQHF. As DNA, the CDR3 is TGTGCCAGTAGTACAGCACAGGGTAGCAATCAGCCCCAGCATTTT.